These 27 T cell receptor beta chains were all obtained from the same sample, sequenced in a study of T cell responses to AZD1222 COVID-19 vaccine. Using immunoSEQ multiplex PCR, the repertoire was profiled, and TCRdb retains in-frame clones only, with some absent. The data show 100,000 to 150,000 clones, 75% to 90% seen once. The source material was peripheral blood, sampled 28 days after the second AZD1222 dose. The source of these receptors is an adult who received the AZD1222 COVID-19 vaccine.

The chain is built from TRBV7-9 and TRBJ1-4; D call uncertain. The CDR3 runs 13 residues. CDR1 and CDR2 (germline): SEHNR, FQNEAQ (reference sequence). V was shortened by 5 bases and J by 7 bases, with 11 bases between the two germline ends. The CDR3 sequence: CASSQDGTEKLFF. In DNA, the CDR3 is TGTGCCAGCAGCCAGGACGGAACTGAAAAACTGTTTTTT.

The chain uses TRBV6-2 or TRBV6-3 and TRBJ1-2, with D maybe TRBD1 (5 bases). V lost 0 bases and J 8 bases, leaving 16 bases between the germline ends. Germline loops: CDR1 MNHEY, CDR2 SVGEGT. The CDR3 is made up of 15 amino acids. The CDR3 loop reads CASSYSMQGARGYTF. The DNA of the CDR3 is TGTGCCAGCAGTTACTCGATGCAAGGGGCCAGAGGCTACACCTTC.

J is TRBJ2-2 and V is TRBV29-1, with a tentative D call TRBD1 (5 bases). Germline CDR1 is SQVTM and CDR2 is ANQGSEA. V gave up 5 bases and J gave up 3 bases, with 10 bases separating them. The CDR3 totals 13 residues. The CDR3 loop is CSVKQQDTGELFF. The CDR3 DNA sequence: TGCAGCGTTAAACAACAGGACACCGGGGAGCTGTTTTTT.

V usage is TRBV28 and J usage is TRBJ2-7; D could derive from TRBD1 or TRBD2 (5 bases each). This CDR3 has 15 amino acids. Germline CDR1 is MDHEN and CDR2 is SYDVKM. V was pared by 1 base and J by 2 bases, with 12 bases between. CDR3 in amino acids: CASSLSGTEPYEQYF. The DNA of the CDR3 is TGTGCCAGCAGTTTATCCGGGACGGAACCCTACGAGCAGTACTTC.

V and J are TRBV7-9 and TRBJ2-1; D gene unclear. The CDR3 totals 12 residues. Trimming stripped 5 bases from V and 4 bases from J, with 6 bases between. CDR1 is SEHNR, CDR2 FQNEAQ, per germline (reference sequence). CDR3 sequence reads: CASSTMYNEQFF. The CDR3 DNA is TGTGCCAGCAGCACCATGTACAATGAGCAGTTCTTC.

The chain couples TRBV5-8 to TRBJ1-4; D is undetermined. The CDR3 is 13 residues long. The V gene's germline CDR1 is SGHTS and CDR2 YDEGEE. Trimming took off 2 bases at V and 4 bases at J, with 6 bases between the two ends. CDR3 in amino acids: CASSLGINEKLFF. In DNA form, the CDR3 reads TGTGCCAGCAGCTTAGGCATTAATGAAAAACTGTTTTTT.

This clone was seen a handful of times. The chain combines TRBV30 with TRBJ1-5, with D possibly being TRBD1 (6 bases). This CDR3 contains 14 residues. Trimming shortened V by 4 bases and J by 7 bases, and 17 bases separated the two germline ends. Germline loops: CDR1 GTSNPN, CDR2 SVGIG (reference sequence). In DNA form, the CDR3 reads TGTGCCTGGACTCCCCAACAGGGAGGCCAGCCCCAGCATTTT. Translation gives CAWTPQQGGQPQHF.

The chain has TRBV5-1 and TRBJ1-4; TRBD1 aligns across 10 bases. CDR1 SGHRS and CDR2 YFSETQ come from the germline V gene. This CDR3 comprises 13 residues. Trimming removed 6 bases from V and 7 bases from J; junction bases left unmatched: 3. CDR3 DNA sequence: TGCGCCAGCATCAGGACAGGGGGTGAAAAACTGTTTTTT. It translates to CASIRTGGEKLFF.

This chain joins TRBV11-2 and TRBJ1-6; tentatively, D is TRBD1 (5 bases). Germline V gives CDR1 SGHAT, CDR2 FQNNGV. The CDR3 runs 15 residues. V gave up 1 base and J gave up 6 bases, with 10 bases separating them. The CDR3: CASSLGTGVNSPLHF. The CDR3 DNA reads TGTGCCAGCAGCTTAGGAACAGGAGTTAATTCACCCCTCCACTTT.

The chain has TRBV6-5 and TRBJ1-5, with D perhaps TRBD1 (6 bases). Germline V gives CDR1 MNHEY, CDR2 SVGAGI. The CDR3 has 12 residues. V dropped 11 bases and J dropped 1 base, with 9 bases sitting between them. CDR3 nucleotide sequence: TGTGCCGCAGGGGTGAGCAATCAGCCCCAGCATTTT. The encoded protein is CAAGVSNQPQHF.

The chain carries TRBV11-2 and TRBJ1-2; D is uncertain. Trimming shortened V by 3 bases and J by 8 bases, and 16 bases separated the two germline ends. The CDR3 covers 14 residues. Germline V CDR1 and CDR2: SGHAT, FQNNGV. The CDR3 coding sequence is TGTGCCAGCAGCTTCCAACCAGACACGGGAGGCTACACCTTC. As protein: CASSFQPDTGGYTF.

This chain uses TRBV6-2 or TRBV6-3 with TRBJ2-2; 7 bases line up with TRBD1. CDR3 length equals 14 residues. Germline V gene lookup returns CDR1 MNHEY and CDR2 SVGEGT. J was trimmed by 4 bases and V by 5 bases; bases with no gene match: 4. The CDR3 protein is CASSPTGATGELFF. CDR3 in DNA: TGTGCCAGCAGTCCAACAGGGGCCACCGGGGAGCTGTTTTTT.

This chain uses TRBV5-4 with TRBJ2-2; 7 bases are shared with TRBD1. Germline V gene data show CDR1 as SGHNT and CDR2 as YYREEE (reference sequence). Unmatched junction bases numbered 4, after V lost 1 base and J lost 4 bases. The CDR3 has 15 amino acids. In nucleotides, the CDR3 is TGTGCCAGCAGCTTGCTCGGACAGGCCACCGGGGAGCTGTTTTTT. Translation gives CASSLLGQATGELFF.

V gene TRBV19 combines with J gene TRBJ2-7, with TRBD2 matching 15 bases. Germline V gives CDR1 LNHDA, CDR2 SQIVND (reference sequence). The CDR3 spans 15 residues. J lost 6 bases, V lost 5 bases, and 5 bases had no gene match. CDR3 sequence reads: CASSPGTSGGLEQYF. The DNA of the CDR3 is TGTGCCAGTAGTCCCGGGACTAGCGGGGGGCTCGAGCAGTACTTC.

This chain joins TRBV7-6 and TRBJ1-5; tentative D call: TRBD1 (6 bases). The CDR3 has 16 amino acids. Trimming stripped 2 bases from V and 5 bases from J, with 16 bases between. CDR1 SGHVS and CDR2 FNYEAQ come from the germline V gene. The CDR3 loop reads CASSLPGRDTDQPQHF. Written as DNA, the CDR3 is TGTGCCAGCAGCTTACCGGGCCGGGACACGGATCAGCCCCAGCATTTT.

This chain links TRBV6-5 with TRBJ1-1; perhaps TRBD1 as D (6 bases). V dropped 7 bases and J dropped 4 bases, with 16 bases sitting between them. This CDR3 contains 14 residues. CDR1 MNHEY and CDR2 SVGAGI come from the germline V gene. The CDR3 here is CASTTSGTSTEAFF. For the CDR3, the DNA is TGTGCCAGCACCACCTCCGGGACATCCACTGAAGCTTTCTTT.

The chain combines TRBV27 with TRBJ2-5, with D possibly being TRBD1 (6 bases). V lost 5 bases and J lost 4, with 14 bases in between. This CDR3 spans 14 amino acids. CDR1 is MNHEY and CDR2 is SMNVEV in the germline V gene (reference sequence). The CDR3 spells CASSPYRVRETQYF. CDR3 coding DNA: TGTGCCAGCAGTCCCTACAGGGTTCGAGAGACCCAGTACTTC.

This clone came up once. The V call is TRBV28, the J call TRBJ1-3; the D is unclear. With 6 bases removed from V and 2 bases from J, the gap between germline ends came to 11 bases. The CDR3 sequence is 14 residues long. The germline V gene encodes CDR1 MDHEN and CDR2 SYDVKM. As DNA, the CDR3 is TGTGCCAGCAGCTTTGCCGGGACTGGAAACACCATATATTTT. Translation gives CASSFAGTGNTIYF.

The chain carries TRBV30 and TRBJ1-2, with D perhaps TRBD1 (5 bases). Per the germline V gene, CDR1 is GTSNPN and CDR2 is SVGIG (reference sequence). V lost 4 bases and J 2 bases, leaving 11 bases between the germline ends. This CDR3 comprises 13 residues. The CDR3 DNA follows: TGTGCCTGGACCCACGACAGCAACTATGGCTACACCTTC. The encoded protein is CAWTHDSNYGYTF.

The chain couples TRBV28 to TRBJ2-5; a possible D gene is TRBD2 (6 bases). V dropped 7 bases and J dropped 1 base, with 19 bases sitting between them. The CDR3 loop spans 16 amino acids. Germline V gene lookup returns CDR1 MDHEN and CDR2 SYDVKM. CDR3 amino acids: CASTTEGVGIQETQYF. The CDR3 DNA follows: TGTGCCAGCACAACGGAGGGTGTGGGGATCCAAGAGACCCAGTACTTC.

The sample holds a few counts of this clone. The V call is TRBV5-1, the J call TRBJ1-6, with TRBD1 identical over 7 bases. J gave up 7 bases and V 4 bases, and 8 bases lay outside the gene matches. Germline V gives CDR1 SGHRS, CDR2 YFSETQ. The CDR3 extends over 15 amino acids. The CDR3 spells CASSIGDSGNSPLHF. The CDR3 DNA sequence: TGCGCCAGCAGCATAGGGGACAGCGGAAATTCACCCCTCCACTTT.

The chain is built from TRBV10-2 and TRBJ1-4, with TRBD1 matching over 7 bases. The V gene's germline CDR1 is WSHSY and CDR2 SAAADI. This CDR3 has 14 residues. V shed 3 bases and J 6 bases; nucleotides not matched to a gene: 4. In DNA, the CDR3 is TGCGCCAGCAGTGAAGTAGGGGGCGATGAAAAACTGTTTTTT. As protein: CASSEVGGDEKLFF.

The chain carries TRBV19 and TRBJ1-1; the D gene is possibly TRBD1 (6 bases). Germline assignment: CDR1 LNHDA and CDR2 SQIVND (reference sequence). The CDR3 is 16 residues long. V lost 3 bases and J lost 3, with 17 bases in between. Here the CDR3 DNA reads TGTGCCAGTAGTATTTATAGGGGGAATGGATACACTGAAGCTTTCTTT. This translates into CASSIYRGNGYTEAFF.

The V and J genes are TRBV5-1 and TRBJ2-2; weak D call: TRBD2 (6 bases). Trimming stripped 1 base from V and 5 bases from J, with 15 bases between. CDR1 SGHRS and CDR2 YFSETQ come from the germline V gene. The CDR3 totals 16 residues. Here the CDR3 reads CASSLLGGVFTGELFF. CDR3 in DNA: TGCGCCAGCAGCTTGCTAGGCGGGGTATTTACCGGGGAGCTGTTTTTT.

V is TRBV5-1 and J is TRBJ1-5; 10 nucleotides agree with TRBD1. Germline V lookup: CDR1 SGHRS, CDR2 YFSETQ. V trimming: 4 bases; J trimming: 2 bases; junction bases outside the gene matches: 15. The CDR3 runs to 19 residues. The CDR3 is CASSGSGTGELIGNQPQHF. The CDR3, as DNA: TGCGCCAGCAGCGGTTCCGGGACAGGGGAGTTAATTGGCAATCAGCCCCAGCATTTT.

The chain has TRBV10-1 and TRBJ1-2; the match to TRBD1 covers 7 bases. From germline, CDR1 is WNHNN and CDR2 SYGVQD (reference sequence). The J segment lost 2 bases and the V segment lost 9 bases, leaving 12 bases of the junction unmatched. The CDR3 spans 15 residues. This CDR3 is CARRTPGQTNYGYTF. The DNA for the CDR3 is TGCGCCAGACGAACGCCGGGACAGACAAACTATGGCTACACCTTC.

This chain joins TRBV6-5 and TRBJ1-2, with D possibly matching TRBD1 (6 bases). The CDR3 is made up of 13 amino acids. CDR1 and CDR2 (germline): MNHEY, SVGAGI. Trimming left V 7 bases short and J 4 bases short, with 13 bases between. As DNA, the CDR3 is TGTGCCAGCATTAGGGACACCACCTATGGCTACACCTTC. Protein product: CASIRDTTYGYTF.